The 25 T cell receptor beta chains below come from one sample, sequenced in a study of cytomegalovirus exposure and HLA in healthy donors. PCR involved 60 Vbeta and 13 Jbeta primers. Sequencing used immunoSEQ multiplex PCR; TCRdb keeps in-frame clones, though not all of them. The sample lists over 95,000 clones; 70% to 80% were seen once. The source material was PBMCs. These receptor sequences come from a human donor in good health.

The chain employs TRBV28 and TRBJ2-2; D gene unclear. This CDR3 has 15 amino acids. Trimming removed 6 bases from V and 6 bases from J, with 17 bases in between. CDR1 is MDHEN, CDR2 SYDVKM, per germline. CDR3 sequence reads: CASREDRKRAGELFF. CDR3 bases: TGTGCCAGCAGGGAAGATCGGAAGCGAGCCGGGGAGCTGTTTTTT.

The genes are TRBV5-1 and TRBJ2-5, with TRBD2 identical over 9 bases. V lost 0 bases to trimming and J lost 4 bases; unmatched junction nucleotides: 4. Germline CDR1 is SGHRS and CDR2 is YFSETQ. This CDR3 spans 15 amino acids. The CDR3 DNA follows: TGCGCCAGCAGCTTGGGGGGAGCGGGGGGAGAGACCCAGTACTTC. This codes for CASSLGGAGGETQYF.

The rearrangement links TRBV6-1 to TRBJ1-2; D perhaps matches TRBD1 (5 bases). Germline V gives CDR1 MNHNS, CDR2 SASEGT. The CDR3 is 13 amino acids. Trimming took off 6 bases at V and 4 bases at J, with 12 bases between the two ends. CDR3 nucleotide sequence: TGTGCCAGCAGCTTGGACAACCCCTATGGCTACACCTTC. This codes for CASSLDNPYGYTF.

This clone was observed a few times. J is TRBJ2-3 and V is TRBV6-1; maybe TRBD2 (5 bases). The V end lost 2 bases, the J end lost 8 bases, and 29 bases lay between the germline ends. The CDR3 spans 19 residues. Germline CDR1 is MNHNS and CDR2 is SASEGT. The CDR3 protein is CASSEMMHLSPPSSPTQYF. The CDR3 nucleotides are TGTGCCAGCAGTGAAATGATGCACCTCTCGCCCCCTAGCTCGCCTACGCAGTATTTT.

This clone was seen a few times. The rearrangement links TRBV7-2 to TRBJ2-2; D perhaps matches TRBD1 (6 bases). V lost 2 bases to trimming and J lost 4 bases, with 11 bases between them. Per germline, CDR1 SGHTA and CDR2 FQGNSA. The CDR3 contains 15 residues. The CDR3 nucleotides read TGTGCCAGCAGCTTACAGACAGGAACCACCGGGGAGCTGTTTTTT. Its protein is CASSLQTGTTGELFF.

The CDR3 sequence is CASSLPGTSEEQFF. The CDR3 DNA reads as TGTGCCAGCAGCTTACCCGGGACTAGCGAGGAGCAGTTCTTC. V and J are TRBV7-8 and TRBJ2-1, with 10 bases aligning to TRBD2. The CDR3 is 14 amino acids. Germline CDR1 reads SGHVS; CDR2 reads FQNEAQ. With 2 bases clipped from V and 10 bases from J, the junction kept 5 bases outside the gene matches.

This chain links TRBV5-4 with TRBJ2-5; tentative D call: TRBD2 (6 bases). There are 14 residues in the CDR3. In germline, CDR1 is SGHNT, CDR2 YYREEE (reference sequence). V was trimmed by 1 base and J by 5 bases, leaving 12 bases between them. This CDR3 is CASSLRLGRETQYF. The CDR3 region has the DNA TGTGCCAGCAGCTTGCGACTAGGCCGGGAGACCCAGTACTTC. The full variable domain, its missing parts supplied by reference TRBV5-4 and TRBJ2-5, is ETGVTQSPTHLIKTRGQQVTLRCSSQSGHNTVSWYQQALGQGPQFIFQYYREEENGRGNFPPRFSGLQFPNYSSELNVNALELDDSALYLCASSLRLGRETQYFGPGTRLLVL.

V gene TRBV29-1 combines with J gene TRBJ2-5; 11 bases align to TRBD1. Trimming cost V 6 bases and J 4 bases; bases outside gene matches: 7. The CDR3 loop spans 14 amino acids. From germline, CDR1 is SQVTM and CDR2 ANQGSEA. CDR3 sequence: CSVQRGTGGETQYF. The CDR3, as DNA: TGCAGCGTGCAACGGGGGACAGGGGGAGAGACCCAGTACTTC.

This clone was seen a handful of times. V usage is TRBV5-6 and J usage is TRBJ1-5; TRBD1 matches 7 bases. V lost 6 bases and J lost 7; bases outside the gene matches: 13. Germline V gene sequence: CDR1 SGHDT, CDR2 YYEEEE. This CDR3 is built from 15 residues. The CDR3: CASNEFDRVGQPQHF. CDR3 bases: TGTGCCAGCAACGAATTTGACAGGGTTGGGCAGCCCCAGCATTTT. Combining the CDR3 with reference TRBV5-6 and TRBJ1-5 gives the whole variable domain DAGVTQSPTHLIKTRGQQVTLRCSPKSGHDTVSWYQQALGQGPQFIFQYYEEEERQRGNFPDRFSGHQFPNYSSELNVNALLLGDSALYLCASNEFDRVGQPQHFGDGTRLSIL.

This chain links TRBV5-1 with TRBJ2-7, with D possibly being TRBD2 (6 bases). CDR1 is SGHRS, CDR2 YFSETQ, per germline. V lost 4 bases to trimming and J lost 3 bases, with 11 bases between them. The CDR3 loop spans 13 amino acids. The CDR3 sequence is CASSAVGGYEQYF. The CDR3, as DNA: TGCGCCAGCAGCGCGGTGGGGGGCTACGAGCAGTACTTC.

This chain's CDR3 is CASSQGQGYVLGELFF. The DNA for the CDR3 is TGCGCCAGCAGCCAGGGACAGGGGTACGTGCTAGGGGAGCTGTTTTTT. The chain uses TRBV4-1 and TRBJ2-2; 10 bases line up with TRBD1. This CDR3 contains 16 residues. V dropped 3 bases and J dropped 8; count of bases not matched to a gene: 9. Germline V gene lookup returns CDR1 MGHRA and CDR2 YSYEKL.

This chain links TRBV19 with TRBJ2-2; TRBD1 agrees at 9 bases. The CDR3 spans 13 residues. V lost 5 bases and J lost 6; bases outside the gene matches: 1. Per germline, CDR1 LNHDA and CDR2 SQIVND (reference sequence). CDR3 bases: TGTGCCAGTAGTGGGACAGGGTCCGGGGAGCTGTTTTTT. This gives the protein CASSGTGSGELFF.

This clone showed up just a few times. This chain joins TRBV10-3 and TRBJ2-5; D perhaps matches TRBD1 (6 bases). V was trimmed by 4 bases and J by 4 bases, leaving 13 bases between them. Germline CDR1 reads ENHRY; CDR2 reads SYGVKD. The CDR3 contains 14 residues. The CDR3 bases are TGTGCCATCAGTGCTGGGGGCAAGGCAGAGACCCAGTACTTC. Its translation is CAISAGGKAETQYF.

The gene calls are TRBV7-9 and TRBJ2-3; TRBD2 agrees at 11 bases. CDR3 length equals 19 residues. Germline V gives CDR1 SEHNR, CDR2 FQNEAQ (reference sequence). Trimming removed 5 bases from V and 6 bases from J; junction bases left unmatched: 19. CDR3 region: CASSRQTAILAGVTDTQYF. The CDR3, as DNA: TGTGCCAGCAGCCGACAGACAGCTATACTAGCGGGAGTAACGGATACGCAGTATTTT.

This clone showed up just a few times. This chain joins TRBV5-4 and TRBJ2-2; 7 nucleotides match TRBD1. V lost 3 bases, J lost 4 bases, and 12 bases stayed unmatched. Germline-derived CDR1 and CDR2 are SGHNT and YYREEE (reference sequence). CDR3 size: 17 residues. The CDR3 DNA follows: TGTGCCAGCAGCTCGCTGGGGTTAGGGGGCGGCACCGGGGAGCTGTTTTTT. Translating gives CASSSLGLGGGTGELFF.

The gene calls are TRBV28 and TRBJ2-3; 9 positions agree with TRBD2. The V and J ends lost 3 bases and 2 bases, in that order; junction bases with no gene match: 6. Germline V gene sequence: CDR1 MDHEN, CDR2 SYDVKM. CDR3 length: 16 amino acids. The CDR3 nucleotides are TGTGCCAGCAGTTTCCGTAGCGGGGGTTCCACAGATACGCAGTATTTT. This codes for CASSFRSGGSTDTQYF. Using reference TRBV28 and TRBJ2-3 for the parts outside the CDR3, the full variable domain is DVKVTQSSRYLVKRTGEKVFLECVQDMDHENMFWYRQDPGLGLRLIYFSYDVKMKEKGDIPEGYSVSREKKERFSLILESASTNQTSMYLCASSFRSGGSTDTQYFGPGTRLTVL.

This clone showed up just a few times. The chain joins TRBV15 to TRBJ2-2; TRBD1 matches 8 bases. The length of the CDR3 is 15 residues. V lost 3 bases, J lost 2 bases, and 2 bases stayed unmatched. The V gene's germline CDR1 is LNHNV and CDR2 YYDKDF (reference sequence). The CDR3 coding sequence is TGTGCCACCAGCAGCGCAGGGGGCAACACCGGGGAGCTGTTTTTT. This codes for CATSSAGGNTGELFF.

This sequence joins TRBV4-2 and TRBJ1-1; D remains ambiguous. Trimming pared 0 bases from V and 1 base from J, leaving 3 bases between. CDR3 length: 13 amino acids. Looked up from germline, CDR1 is LGHNA and CDR2 is YNFKEQ. CDR3 protein: CASSQDRNTEAFF. In nucleotides, the CDR3 is TGTGCCAGCAGCCAAGACCGGAACACTGAAGCTTTCTTT.

This clone was counted between two and nine times. The chain combines TRBV7-2 with TRBJ2-7, with 13 bases matching TRBD2. Germline V gives CDR1 SGHTA, CDR2 FQGNSA. CDR3 length equals 14 residues. V lost 6 bases and J lost 7; bases outside the gene matches: 6. The CDR3 region has the DNA TGTGCCAGCAGTCCTACTAGCGGGAGGGGGGAGCAGTACTTC. The encoded protein is CASSPTSGRGEQYF. Together with reference TRBV7-2 and TRBJ2-7, the CDR3 gives the full variable domain: GAGVSQSPSNKVTEKGKDVELRCDPISGHTALYWYRQSLGQGLEFLIYFQGNSAPDKSGLPSDRFSAERTGGSVSTLTIQRTQQEDSAVYLCASSPTSGRGEQYFGPGTRLTVT.

The chain uses TRBV6-1 and TRBJ2-5; 7 nucleotides agree with TRBD2. The J call may be in error: the DNA end matches TRBJ2-7 better. The V gene's germline CDR1 is MNHNS and CDR2 SASEGT. The CDR3 length is 15 residues. As DNA, the CDR3 is TGTGCCAGCAGCATCTCTAGCGGCGGTCAGTACGAGCAGTACTTC. Translation: CASSISSGGQYEQYF.

The rearrangement links TRBV6-6 to TRBJ2-7, with 9 bases fitting TRBD1. The junction had 4 bases not matched to a gene; V was cut back by 7 bases and J by 3 bases. Germline loops: CDR1 MNHNY, CDR2 SVGAGI (reference sequence). The CDR3 spans 13 residues. The DNA of the CDR3 is TGTGCCAGCACCGGACAGGGGAGCTACGAGCAGTACTTC. It translates to CASTGQGSYEQYF.

The V call is TRBV6-1, the J call TRBJ1-2, with D perhaps TRBD1 (6 bases). V gave up 2 bases and J gave up 2 bases, with 12 bases separating them. Germline V lookup: CDR1 MNHNS, CDR2 SASEGT. The CDR3 totals 15 residues. This chain's CDR3 is CASSEKAGANYGYTF. The CDR3 DNA reads as TGTGCCAGCAGTGAAAAGGCAGGGGCAAACTATGGCTACACCTTC.

This clone was seen a handful of times. The gene calls are TRBV5-6 and TRBJ2-1; D may be TRBD2 (6 bases). CDR1 is SGHDT, CDR2 YYEEEE, per germline. CDR3 length: 16 amino acids. V lost 4 bases and J lost 7, with 21 bases in between. As DNA, the CDR3 is TGTGCCAGCAGCCCTTCCTCGCGGGGTGTCTGGAATGAGCAGTTCTTC. This encodes CASSPSSRGVWNEQFF.

This chain connects TRBV28 to TRBJ2-7, with TRBD2 as a possible D gene (6 bases). The CDR3 spans 13 residues. Germline CDR1 MDHEN, CDR2 SYDVKM. V shed 8 bases and J shed 6 bases, with 17 bases lying between them. The DNA for the CDR3 is TGTGCCAGCGGGCCCTTGGGCGGGGCCGAGCAGTACTTC. This codes for CASGPLGGAEQYF.

This chain links TRBV19 with TRBJ2-7; 12 bases are shared with TRBD2. V lost 5 bases to trimming and J lost 4 bases; unmatched junction nucleotides: 6. CDR1 and CDR2 from the germline V gene are LNHDA and SQIVND (reference sequence). CDR3 size: 15 residues. The CDR3, as DNA: TGTGCCAGTAGTCCACGACTAGCGGGAGATTACGAGCAGTACTTC. It is translated as CASSPRLAGDYEQYF. Based on the CDR3 plus reference TRBV19 and TRBJ2-7, the full variable domain is DGGITQSPKYLFRKEGQNVTLSCEQNLNHDAMYWYRQDPGQGLRLIYYSQIVNDFQKGDIAEGYSVSREKKESFPLTVTSAQKNPTAFYLCASSPRLAGDYEQYFGPGTRLTVT.